The present TCR beta chain was sequenced within a study of T cells in Graves' hyperthyroidism and ophthalmopathy. Study observations and caveats: From stable hyperthyroidism, ophthalmopathy was separated by a 13 V-J model.

From germline, CDR1 is ENHRY and CDR2 SYGVKD. Trimming cost V 2 bases and J 12 bases, with 16 bases left between them. The CDR3 has 13 residues. This clonotype appeared once. Its antigen is unidentified. This may be a read error: a much more frequent sequence differs by one nucleotide. TCR beta CDR3 regions were amplified from RNA. TCR CDR3 underwent first-round RT-PCR with the HTBI primer set. Using its own MiXCR run on the multiplex PCR reads, TCRdb lists one record per CDR3 protein. The table shows 400,000 to 500,000 distinct CDR3 sequences, with roughly 15% occurring only once. The sample comprised blood. This TCR derives from a man between 18 and 29 years old with Graves' ophthalmopathy. The chain couples TRBV10-3 to TRBJ1-2; D not certain. CDR3 sequence: CAISETALGGHTF. The CDR3 DNA reads TGTGCCATCAGTGAGACAGCCCTCGGAGGCCACACCTTC.